This entry features one T cell receptor (beta chain) sequence. The antigen is undetermined. Additional DNA sequences in this sample encode the identical CDR3. The V end was cut by 0 bases, the J end by 1 base, with 5 bases between. The CDR3 covers 14 residues. Germline values: CDR1 SGHRS, CDR2 YFSETQ. Primers included in the PCR were 60 Vbeta and 13 Jbeta primers. Per the study methods: In a later analysis, about 12 million of tens of millions of unique beta chains occurred in at least two donors. Data came from immunoSEQ multiplex PCR; TCRdb stores just in-frame clones and leaves some out. V and J calls and clone size follow that table, whereas D and trimming were derived from the DNA. Among 150,000 to 200,000 clones listed, almost 80% were seen once. These data originate in a study of cytomegalovirus exposure and HLA in healthy donors. Study in general: About 80 million unique TCRs, all from HLA-typed donors, were included in an early release of the data. Study-wide results and limits: A missense variant in DCLRE1C was later tied to TCR beta V- and J-gene trimming. According to a later analysis, most TCR beta chains associated with CMV appeared HLA-restricted.

This chain links TRBV5-1 with TRBJ1-5; maybe TRBD1 (5 bases). The TCR sequence derives from a man aged 45-65 years in good health and CMV-seropositive. Sequenced material: PBMCs. The CDR3 loop is CASSLGQSNQPQHF. The CDR3 region has the DNA TGCGCCAGCAGCTTGGGACAGAGCAATCAGCCCCAGCATTTT.